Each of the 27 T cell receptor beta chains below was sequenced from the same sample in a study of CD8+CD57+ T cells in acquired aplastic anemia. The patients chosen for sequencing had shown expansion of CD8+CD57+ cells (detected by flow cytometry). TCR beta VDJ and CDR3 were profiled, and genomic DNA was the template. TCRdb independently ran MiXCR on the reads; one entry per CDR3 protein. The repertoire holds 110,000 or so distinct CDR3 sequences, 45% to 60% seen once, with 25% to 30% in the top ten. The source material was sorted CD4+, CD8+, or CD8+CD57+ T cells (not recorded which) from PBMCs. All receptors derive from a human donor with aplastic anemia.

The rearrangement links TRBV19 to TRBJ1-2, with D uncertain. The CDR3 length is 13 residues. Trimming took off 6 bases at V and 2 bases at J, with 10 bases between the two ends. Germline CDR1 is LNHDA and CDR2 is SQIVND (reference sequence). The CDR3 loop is CASRKDGNYGYTF. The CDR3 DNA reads TGTGCCAGTAGGAAGGACGGGAACTATGGCTACACCTTC.

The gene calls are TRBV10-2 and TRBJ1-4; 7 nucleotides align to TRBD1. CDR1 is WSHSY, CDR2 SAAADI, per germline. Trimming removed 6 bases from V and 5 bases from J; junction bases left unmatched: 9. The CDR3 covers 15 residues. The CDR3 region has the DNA TGCGCCAGCAGCCAAGGGGCAGGGGGGAATGAAAAACTGTTTTTT. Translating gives CASSQGAGGNEKLFF.

CDR3 in DNA: TGCGCCAGCAGCTTGGAAGGGGTCCGAAATGAAAAACTGTTTTTT. The encoded protein is CASSLEGVRNEKLFF. The V call is TRBV5-1, the J call TRBJ1-4, with a tentative D call TRBD1 (5 bases). The length of the CDR3 is 15 residues. The V gene's germline CDR1 is SGHRS and CDR2 YFSETQ. V was shortened by 0 bases and J by 5 bases, with 11 bases between the two germline ends. The whole variable domain, filled in from reference TRBV5-1 and TRBJ1-4, reads KAGVTQTPRYLIKTRGQQVTLSCSPISGHRSVSWYQQTPGQGLQFLFEYFSETQRNKGNFPGRFSGRQFSNSRSEMNVSTLELGDSALYLCASSLEGVRNEKLFFGSGTQLSVL.

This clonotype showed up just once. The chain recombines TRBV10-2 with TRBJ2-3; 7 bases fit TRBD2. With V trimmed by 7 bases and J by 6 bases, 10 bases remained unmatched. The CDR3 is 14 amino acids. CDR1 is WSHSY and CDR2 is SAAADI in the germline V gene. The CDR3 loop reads CASMGGLTSDTQYF. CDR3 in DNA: TGCGCCAGCATGGGAGGGCTAACCTCGGATACGCAGTATTTT.

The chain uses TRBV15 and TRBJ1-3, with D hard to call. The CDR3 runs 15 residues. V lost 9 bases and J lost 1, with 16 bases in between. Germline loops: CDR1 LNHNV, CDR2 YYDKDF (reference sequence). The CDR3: CATAPLLGSGNTIYF. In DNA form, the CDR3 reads TGTGCCACGGCTCCCTTGCTCGGGTCTGGAAACACCATATATTTT.

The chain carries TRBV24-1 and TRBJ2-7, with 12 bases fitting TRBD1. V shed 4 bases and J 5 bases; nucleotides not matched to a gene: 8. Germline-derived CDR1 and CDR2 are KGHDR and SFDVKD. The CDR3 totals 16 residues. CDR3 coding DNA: TGTGCCACCAGTGACCACGGGACAGGGGGCTTCAACGAGCAGTACTTC. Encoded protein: CATSDHGTGGFNEQYF.

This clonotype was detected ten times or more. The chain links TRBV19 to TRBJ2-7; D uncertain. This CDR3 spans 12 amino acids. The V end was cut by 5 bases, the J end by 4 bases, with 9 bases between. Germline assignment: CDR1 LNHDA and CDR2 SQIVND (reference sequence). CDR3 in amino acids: CASSPTPYEQYF. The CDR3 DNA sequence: TGTGCCAGTAGTCCGACACCGTACGAGCAGTACTTC. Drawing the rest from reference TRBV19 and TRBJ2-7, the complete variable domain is DGGITQSPKYLFRKEGQNVTLSCEQNLNHDAMYWYRQDPGQGLRLIYYSQIVNDFQKGDIAEGYSVSREKKESFPLTVTSAQKNPTAFYLCASSPTPYEQYFGPGTRLTVT.

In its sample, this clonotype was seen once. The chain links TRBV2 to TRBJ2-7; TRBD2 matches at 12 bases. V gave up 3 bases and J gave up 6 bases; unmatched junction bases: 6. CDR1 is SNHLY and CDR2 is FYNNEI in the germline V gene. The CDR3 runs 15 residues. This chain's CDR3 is CASSDSSGGAIEQYF. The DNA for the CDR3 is TGTGCCAGCAGTGACTCTAGCGGGGGGGCCATCGAGCAGTACTTC.

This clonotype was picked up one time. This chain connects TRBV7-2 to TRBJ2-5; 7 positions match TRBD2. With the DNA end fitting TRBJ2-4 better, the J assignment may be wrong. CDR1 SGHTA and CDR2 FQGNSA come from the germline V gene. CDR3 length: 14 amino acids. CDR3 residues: CASSLGGSRDIQYF. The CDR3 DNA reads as TGTGCCAGCAGCTTGGGGGGGAGTAGAGACATTCAGTACTTC.

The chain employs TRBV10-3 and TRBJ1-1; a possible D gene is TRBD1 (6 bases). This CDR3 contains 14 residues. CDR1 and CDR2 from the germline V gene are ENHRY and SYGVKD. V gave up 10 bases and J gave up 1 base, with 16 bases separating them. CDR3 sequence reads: CASSHGTPNTEAFF. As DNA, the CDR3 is TGTGCCAGCAGCCACGGGACACCGAACACTGAAGCTTTCTTT.

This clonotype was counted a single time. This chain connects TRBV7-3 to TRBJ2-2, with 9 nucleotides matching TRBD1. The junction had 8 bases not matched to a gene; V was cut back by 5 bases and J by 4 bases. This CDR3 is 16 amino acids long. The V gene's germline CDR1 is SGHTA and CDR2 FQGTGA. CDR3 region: CASSPKTGGITGELFF. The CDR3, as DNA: TGTGCCAGCAGCCCTAAGACAGGGGGAATCACCGGGGAGCTGTTTTTT.

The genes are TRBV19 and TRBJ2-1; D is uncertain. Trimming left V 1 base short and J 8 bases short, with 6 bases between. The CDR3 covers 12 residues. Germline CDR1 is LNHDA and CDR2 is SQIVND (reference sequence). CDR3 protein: CASSIVGYEQFF. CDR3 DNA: TGTGCCAGTAGTATAGTCGGGTATGAGCAGTTCTTC.

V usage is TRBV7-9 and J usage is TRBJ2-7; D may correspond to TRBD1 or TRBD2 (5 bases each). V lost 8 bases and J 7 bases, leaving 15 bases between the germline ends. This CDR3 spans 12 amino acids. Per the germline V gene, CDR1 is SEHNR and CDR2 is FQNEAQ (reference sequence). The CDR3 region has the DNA TGTGCCAGCGGGACGGCGGAGAGGGAGCAGTACTTC. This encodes CASGTAEREQYF.

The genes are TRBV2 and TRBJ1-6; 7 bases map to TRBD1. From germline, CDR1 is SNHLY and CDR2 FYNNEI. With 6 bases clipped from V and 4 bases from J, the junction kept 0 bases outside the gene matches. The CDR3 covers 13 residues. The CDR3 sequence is CASRGQYNSPLHF. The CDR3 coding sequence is TGTGCCAGCAGGGGACAGTATAATTCACCCCTCCACTTT.

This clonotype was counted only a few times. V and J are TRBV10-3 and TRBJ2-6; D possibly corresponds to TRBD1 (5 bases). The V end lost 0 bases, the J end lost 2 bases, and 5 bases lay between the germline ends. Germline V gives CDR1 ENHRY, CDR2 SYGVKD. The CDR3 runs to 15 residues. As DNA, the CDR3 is TGTGCCATCAGTGAGTCGACAGCTGGGGCCAACGTCCTGACTTTC. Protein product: CAISESTAGANVLTF.

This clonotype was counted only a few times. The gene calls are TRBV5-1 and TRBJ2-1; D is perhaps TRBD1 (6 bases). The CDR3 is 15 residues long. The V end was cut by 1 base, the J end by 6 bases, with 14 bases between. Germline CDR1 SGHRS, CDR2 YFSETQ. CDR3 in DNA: TGCGCCAGCAGCTTGAGTGGGGGCCTTTCCAATGAGCAGTTCTTC. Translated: CASSLSGGLSNEQFF.

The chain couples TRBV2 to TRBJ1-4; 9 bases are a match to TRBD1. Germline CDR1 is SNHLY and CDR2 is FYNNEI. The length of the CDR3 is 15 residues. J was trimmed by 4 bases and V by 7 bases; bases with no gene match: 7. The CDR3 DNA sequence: TGTGCCAGCAAAACAGGGGGCGAAGGTAATGAAAAACTGTTTTTT. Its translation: CASKTGGEGNEKLFF.

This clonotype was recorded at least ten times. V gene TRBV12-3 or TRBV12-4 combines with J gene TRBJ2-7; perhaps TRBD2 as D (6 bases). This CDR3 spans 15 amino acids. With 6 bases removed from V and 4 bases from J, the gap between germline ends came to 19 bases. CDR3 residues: CASSLGDGRFYEQYF. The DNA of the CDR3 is TGTGCCAGCAGCCTCGGGGACGGGAGATTTTACGAGCAGTACTTC.

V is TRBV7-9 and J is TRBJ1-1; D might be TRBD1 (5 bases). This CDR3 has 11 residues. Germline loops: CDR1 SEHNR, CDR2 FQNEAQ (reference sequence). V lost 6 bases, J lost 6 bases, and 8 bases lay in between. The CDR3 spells CASSPGSEAFF. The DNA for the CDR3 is TGTGCCAGCAGTCCAGGGTCTGAAGCTTTCTTT. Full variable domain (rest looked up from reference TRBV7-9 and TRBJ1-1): DTGVSQNPRHKITKRGQNVTFRCDPISEHNRLYWYRQTLGQGPEFLTYFQNEAQLEKSRLLSDRFSAERPKGSFSTLEIQRTEQGDSAMYLCASSPGSEAFFGQGTRLTVV.

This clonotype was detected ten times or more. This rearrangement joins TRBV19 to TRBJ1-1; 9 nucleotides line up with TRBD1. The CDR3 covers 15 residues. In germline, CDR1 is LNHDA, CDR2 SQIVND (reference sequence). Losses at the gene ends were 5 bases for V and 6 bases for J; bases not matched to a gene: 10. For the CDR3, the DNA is TGTGCCAGTAGTCCCGGGACAGGGAGGGACTCTGAAGCTTTCTTT. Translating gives CASSPGTGRDSEAFF.

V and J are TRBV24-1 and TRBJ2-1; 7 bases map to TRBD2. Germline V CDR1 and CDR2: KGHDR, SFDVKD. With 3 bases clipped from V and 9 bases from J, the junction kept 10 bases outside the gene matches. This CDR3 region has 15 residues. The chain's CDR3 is CATSDGRGFATEQFF. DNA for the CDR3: TGTGCCACCAGTGATGGGAGGGGATTTGCGACTGAGCAGTTCTTC.

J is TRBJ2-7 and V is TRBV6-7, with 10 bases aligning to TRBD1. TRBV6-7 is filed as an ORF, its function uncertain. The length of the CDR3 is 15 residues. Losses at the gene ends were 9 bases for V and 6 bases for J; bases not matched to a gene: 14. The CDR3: CASIFNGTGDLEQYF. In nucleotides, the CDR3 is TGTGCCAGTATTTTCAACGGGACAGGGGACCTCGAGCAGTACTTC.

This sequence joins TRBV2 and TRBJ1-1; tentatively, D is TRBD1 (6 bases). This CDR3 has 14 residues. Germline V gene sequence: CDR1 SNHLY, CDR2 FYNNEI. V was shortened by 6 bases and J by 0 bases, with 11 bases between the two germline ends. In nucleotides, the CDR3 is TGTGCCAGCAGGGGGCAGGGGATGAACACTGAAGCTTTCTTT. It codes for CASRGQGMNTEAFF.

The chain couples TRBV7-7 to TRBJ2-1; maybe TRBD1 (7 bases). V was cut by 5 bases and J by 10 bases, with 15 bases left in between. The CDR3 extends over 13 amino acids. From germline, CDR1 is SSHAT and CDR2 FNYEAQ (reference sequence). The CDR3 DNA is TGTGCCAGCAGCCCAGCACCAGGGGGGGAGCAGTTCTTC. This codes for CASSPAPGGEQFF.

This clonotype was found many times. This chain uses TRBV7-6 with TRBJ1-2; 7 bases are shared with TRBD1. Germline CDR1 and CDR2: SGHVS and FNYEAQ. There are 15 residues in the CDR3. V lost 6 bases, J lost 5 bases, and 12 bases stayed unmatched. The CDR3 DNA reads TGTGCCAGCAGTTCGTCCAGGACAGGAAAGTATGGCTACACCTTC. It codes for CASSSSRTGKYGYTF.

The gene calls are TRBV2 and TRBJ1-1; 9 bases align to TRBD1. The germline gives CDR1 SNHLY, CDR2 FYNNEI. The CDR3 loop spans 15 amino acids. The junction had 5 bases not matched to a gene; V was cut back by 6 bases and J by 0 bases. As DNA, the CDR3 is TGTGCCAGCAGGGGACAGGGCCGGGTGAACACTGAAGCTTTCTTT. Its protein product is CASRGQGRVNTEAFF.

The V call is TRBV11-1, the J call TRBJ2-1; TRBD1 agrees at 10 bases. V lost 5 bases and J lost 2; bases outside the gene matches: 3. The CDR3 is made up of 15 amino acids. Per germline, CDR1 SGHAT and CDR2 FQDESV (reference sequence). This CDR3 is CASSTGTGAYNEQFF. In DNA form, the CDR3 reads TGTGCCAGCAGCACCGGGACAGGGGCCTACAATGAGCAGTTCTTC.